These 14 T cell receptor beta chains came from one sample sequenced in a study of blood T cell repertoires in COVID-19. Assay used: immunoSEQ multiplex PCR; TCRdb lists only in-frame clones, some missing. This table holds approximately 400,000 clones, about 89% found once. Sequencing was carried out using PBMCs or T cells enriched from blood (not recorded which). These TCRs come from a man younger than 45 who had recovered from COVID-19.

CDR3 protein: CASSRLDRGDEKLFF. CDR3 sequence (DNA): TGTGCCAGCAGCCGCCTAGACAGGGGCGATGAAAAACTGTTTTTT. The genes are TRBV6-5 and TRBJ1-4; 8 nucleotides agree with TRBD1. The trim removed 6 bases at V and 6 bases at J, leaving 9 bases unmatched. Germline values: CDR1 MNHEY, CDR2 SVGAGI. The CDR3 is made up of 15 amino acids.

V is TRBV6-5 and J is TRBJ2-7; D may be TRBD2 (6 bases). Germline V gene lookup returns CDR1 MNHEY and CDR2 SVGAGI. Between the trimmed V and J ends, which lost 7 bases and 0 bases, there was a span of 13 bases. CDR3 size: 14 residues. Written as DNA, the CDR3 is TGTGCCAGCATGGATCGGGGGAGCTCCTACGAGCAGTACTTC. Protein product: CASMDRGSSYEQYF.

To note about this clone: Germline is not matched at one junction end, which may reflect a read error. The chain joins TRBV2 to TRBJ1-4; D call uncertain. This CDR3 is built from 11 residues. Per the germline V gene, CDR1 is SNHLY and CDR2 is FYNNEI. The CDR3 DNA is TGTGCCAGCAGTGAAGGAGCCGACTCAGTTTTT. Its protein product is CASSEGADSVF.

The V and J genes are TRBV2 and TRBJ2-1; D call uncertain. Germline lookup yields CDR1 SNHLY and CDR2 FYNNEI. Trimming took 3 bases from V and 5 from J, leaving 8 bases between them. The CDR3 covers 13 residues. CDR3 in amino acids: CASSESRNNEQFF. In DNA form, the CDR3 reads TGTGCCAGCAGTGAGTCCAGGAACAATGAGCAGTTCTTC. The full variable domain, rest sourced from reference TRBV2 and TRBJ2-1, is EPEVTQTPSHQVTQMGQEVILRCVPISNHLYFYWYRQILGQKVEFLVSFYNNEISEKSEIFDDQFSVERPDGSNFTLKIRSTKLEDSAMYFCASSESRNNEQFFGPGTRLTVL.

The rearrangement joins TRBV7-9 to TRBJ2-2; 11 nucleotides match TRBD1. Per the germline V gene, CDR1 is SEHNR and CDR2 is FQNEAQ (reference sequence). The V and J ends lost 5 bases and 8 bases, in that order; junction bases with no gene match: 13. The length of the CDR3 is 17 residues. The chain's CDR3 is CASSPRWTGGIRGELFF. The CDR3 bases are TGTGCCAGCAGCCCACGATGGACAGGGGGCATACGGGGGGAGCTGTTTTTT.

The V and J genes are TRBV4-3 and TRBJ1-5, with no clear D. Germline-derived CDR1 and CDR2 are LGHNA and YSLEER. V was clipped by 4 bases and J by 9 bases, with 13 bases between them. The length of the CDR3 is 13 residues. Here the CDR3 reads CASSPERKAPQHF. DNA of the CDR3: TGCGCCAGCAGCCCGGAGAGAAAGGCGCCCCAGCATTTT.

The chain carries TRBV29-1 and TRBJ1-1; D call uncertain. The CDR3 is 13 residues long. Germline V CDR1 and CDR2: SQVTM, ANQGSEA. The V end was cut by 4 bases, the J end by 2 bases, with 11 bases between. CDR3 amino acids: CSVALQRNTEAFF. DNA of the CDR3: TGCAGCGTTGCCCTACAGAGAAACACTGAAGCTTTCTTT.

J is TRBJ1-1 and V is TRBV7-9; unclear D gene. The CDR3 sequence is 15 residues long. The germline V gene encodes CDR1 SEHNR and CDR2 FQNEAQ (reference sequence). V was shortened by 3 bases and J by 0 bases, with 11 bases between the two germline ends. For the CDR3, the DNA is TGTGCCAGCAGCTTCCTTGGAGTCATGAACACTGAAGCTTTCTTT. Translating it yields CASSFLGVMNTEAFF. Complete variable domain (other parts from reference TRBV7-9 and TRBJ1-1): DTGVSQNPRHKITKRGQNVTFRCDPISEHNRLYWYRQTLGQGPEFLTYFQNEAQLEKSRLLSDRFSAERPKGSFSTLEIQRTEQGDSAMYLCASSFLGVMNTEAFFGQGTRLTVV.

The genes are TRBV4-1 and TRBJ2-7; D may be TRBD2 (5 bases). Germline V gene lookup returns CDR1 MGHRA and CDR2 YSYEKL. V gave up 0 bases and J gave up 3 bases, with 9 bases separating them. The CDR3 is 14 amino acids. CDR3 DNA: TGCGCCAGCAGCCAAGATTACGGGAACTACGAGCAGTACTTC. Translated: CASSQDYGNYEQYF.

This clone was recorded once. The chain combines TRBV27 with TRBJ1-2; 12 bases line up with TRBD1. This CDR3 comprises 15 residues. With 3 bases clipped from V and 4 bases from J, the junction kept 3 bases outside the gene matches. Germline CDR1 and CDR2: MNHEY and SMNVEV (reference sequence). CDR3 region: CASSFRDRGPYGYTF. CDR3 in DNA: TGTGCCAGCAGTTTCCGGGACAGGGGGCCCTATGGCTACACCTTC.

The chain uses TRBV7-2 and TRBJ1-1; D may be TRBD1 (5 bases). This CDR3 has 13 residues. Trimming took 5 bases from V and 1 from J, leaving 8 bases between them. In germline, CDR1 is SGHTA, CDR2 FQGNSA. For the CDR3, the DNA is TGTGCCAGCAGCGGGCAGGGGAACACTGAAGCTTTCTTT. Protein: CASSGQGNTEAFF.

The chain couples TRBV11-1 to TRBJ1-1; no clear D gene. The CDR3 is made up of 11 amino acids. V lost 1 base, J lost 7 bases, and 4 bases lay in between. Germline V gene sequence: CDR1 SGHAT, CDR2 FQDESV (reference sequence). The CDR3 sequence: CASSLDSEAFF. As DNA, the CDR3 is TGTGCCAGCAGCTTAGACAGTGAAGCTTTCTTT. Full variable domain (missing parts from reference TRBV11-1 and TRBJ1-1): EAEVAQSPRYKITEKSQAVAFWCDPISGHATLYWYRQILGQGPELLVQFQDESVVDDSQLPKDRFSAERLKGVDSTLKIQPAELGDSAMYLCASSLDSEAFFGQGTRLTVV.

This clone was seen only a few times. The chain links TRBV12-3 or TRBV12-4 to TRBJ1-2; D gene uncertain. Trimming took 1 base from V and 4 from J, leaving 7 bases between them. This CDR3 spans 13 amino acids. The CDR3 loop reads CASSLGRSYGYTF. CDR3 DNA sequence: TGTGCCAGCAGTTTAGGCAGAAGCTATGGCTACACCTTC.

The chain couples TRBV2 to TRBJ1-1; D is ambiguous. In germline, CDR1 is SNHLY, CDR2 FYNNEI. This CDR3 is 12 amino acids long. The CDR3 here is CASSGANTEAFF. Written as DNA, the CDR3 is TGTGCTTCTAGTGGCGCGAACACTGAAGCTTTCTTT. Full variable domain (rest looked up from reference TRBV2 and TRBJ1-1): EPEVTQTPSHQVTQMGQEVILRCVPISNHLYFYWYRQILGQKVEFLVSFYNNEISEKSEIFDDQFSVERPDGSNFTLKIRSTKLEDSAMYFCASSGANTEAFFGQGTRLTVV.